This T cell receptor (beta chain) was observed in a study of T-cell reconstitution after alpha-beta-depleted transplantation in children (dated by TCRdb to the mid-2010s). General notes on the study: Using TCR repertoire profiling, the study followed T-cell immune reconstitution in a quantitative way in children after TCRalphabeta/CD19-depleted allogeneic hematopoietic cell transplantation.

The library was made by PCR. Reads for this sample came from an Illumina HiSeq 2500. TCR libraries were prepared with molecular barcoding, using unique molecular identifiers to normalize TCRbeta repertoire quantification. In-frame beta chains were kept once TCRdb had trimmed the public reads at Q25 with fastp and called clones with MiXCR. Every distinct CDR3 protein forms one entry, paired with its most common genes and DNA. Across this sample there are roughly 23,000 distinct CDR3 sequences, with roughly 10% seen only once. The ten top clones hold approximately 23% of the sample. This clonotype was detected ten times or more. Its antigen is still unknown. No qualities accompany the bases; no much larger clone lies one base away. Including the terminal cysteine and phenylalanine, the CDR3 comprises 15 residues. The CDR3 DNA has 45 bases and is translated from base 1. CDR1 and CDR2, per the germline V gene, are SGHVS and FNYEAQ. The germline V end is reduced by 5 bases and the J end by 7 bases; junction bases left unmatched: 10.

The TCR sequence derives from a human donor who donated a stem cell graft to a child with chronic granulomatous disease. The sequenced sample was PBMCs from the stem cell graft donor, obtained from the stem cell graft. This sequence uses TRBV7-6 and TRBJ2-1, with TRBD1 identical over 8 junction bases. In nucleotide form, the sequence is TGTGCCAGCAGCCAAGGACAGGGTAGGCCTAATGAGCAGTTCTTC. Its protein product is CASSQGQGRPNEQFF.